This TCR beta chain emerged from a study of shared clonotypes between healthy human individuals. Overall study findings and caveats: The low donor count limited represented genetic and exposure-history diversity. Among several donors, roughly 5% of naive CD4 clonotypes were found in common. A generally larger estimated richness was seen in naive subsets than in memory subsets.

A note on this clone: Its antigen is still unknown.

Every subset had its genomic DNA shared out evenly among several immunoSEQ plates. Assay used: immunoSEQ multiplex PCR; TCRdb lists only in-frame clones, some missing. The data contain 1.6 million or so clones, 96% of them singletons. The CDR3 sequence is 15 residues long. Trimming cost V 6 bases and J 6 bases; bases outside gene matches: 11. The germline CDR1 and CDR2 sequences are KGHSH and LQKENI. Sample: naive CD4+ T cells sorted from blood. Subset indicated: CD45RA+ positively selected. The source is a man in his thirties or forties in good health. This chain joins TRBV18 and TRBJ1-5; 7 positions match TRBD1. The CDR3 region is CASSESFRGRQPQHF. The CDR3 coding sequence is TGTGCCAGCTCCGAAAGTTTTAGGGGGCGTCAGCCCCAGCATTTT.